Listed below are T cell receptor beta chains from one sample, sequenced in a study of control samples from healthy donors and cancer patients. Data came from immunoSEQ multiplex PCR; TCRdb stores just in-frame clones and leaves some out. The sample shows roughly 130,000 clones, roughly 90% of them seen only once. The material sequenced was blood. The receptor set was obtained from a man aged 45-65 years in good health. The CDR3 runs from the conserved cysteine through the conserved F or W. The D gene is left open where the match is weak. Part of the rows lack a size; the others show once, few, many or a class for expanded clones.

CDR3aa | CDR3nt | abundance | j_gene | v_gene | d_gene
CASSRTGGSYEQYF | TGCGCCAGCAGCCGGACAGGGGGCTCCTACGAGCAGTACTTC | . | TRBJ2-7 | TRBV5-1 | TRBD1
CASSRISGNTIYF | TGTGCCAGCAGCCGAATCTCTGGAAACACCATATATTTT | once | TRBJ1-3 | TRBV7-9 | .
CATNPGQGTNYTYEQYF | TGTGCCACTAACCCGGGACAGGGGACGAATTACACCTACGAGCAGTACTTC | . | TRBJ2-7 | TRBV7-3 | TRBD1
CASSVAPGANVLTF | TGTGCCAGCAGTGTCGCTCCTGGGGCCAACGTCCTGACTTTC | once | TRBJ2-6 | TRBV3-1/TRBV3-2 | .
CASSATTLGDTEAFF | TGTGCCAGCAGCGCAACAACCCTGGGGGACACTGAAGCTTTCTTT | . | TRBJ1-1 | TRBV13 | .
CAWTAGVYTGELFF | TGTGCCTGGACAGCGGGGGTTTACACCGGGGAGCTGTTTTTT | . | TRBJ2-2 | TRBV30 | TRBD2
CASSVEGQGGPTGELFF | TGTGCCAGCAGCGTAGAAGGACAGGGGGGCCCCACCGGGGAGCTGTTTTTT | . | TRBJ2-2 | TRBV9 | TRBD1
CASSPRTSLQETQYF | TGTGCCAGCAGCCCTCGGACTAGCCTACAAGAGACCCAGTACTTC | . | TRBJ2-5 | TRBV7-9 | TRBD2
CASSPWTAYNEQFF | TGTGCCAGCAGCCCCTGGACAGCTTACAATGAGCAGTTCTTC | . | TRBJ2-1 | TRBV7-2 | .
CAWRGRGGAATEAFF | TGTGCCTGGAGGGGCCGGGGGGGCGCGGCCACTGAAGCTTTCTTT | once | TRBJ1-1 | TRBV30 | .